A selection of T cell receptor beta chains follows, all from one sample in a study of blood T cells in healthy people across ages. TCRdb re-analysed the 5' RACE reads in MiXCR, keeping a single row per CDR3 protein. In the table there are some 1.8 million distinct CDR3 sequences, about two fifths of which are singletons. The sequenced sample was blood. The receptors were gathered from a human donor in good health. Both conserved end residues are part of each CDR3. A D gene is named only where the DNA matches it firmly. Some rows have no size entry. The others give once, few or many, or a class for an expanded clone.

. . TRBJ2-3 TRBV12-3/TRBV12-4 TGTGCCAGCAGTCCGGGATTAAGGTCATTGCGAACAGATACGCAGTATTTT CASSPGLRSLRTDTQYF
few TRBD1 TRBJ2-7 TRBV29-1 TGCAGCGTTGCTACACAGGGGTCCTACGAGCAGTACTTC CSVATQGSYEQYF
. . TRBJ2-5 TRBV11-2 TGTGCCAGCAGTAATTTTTTCTCAGAGACCCAGTACTTC CASSNFFSETQYF
. . TRBJ2-2 TRBV4-3 TGCGCCAGCAGCCAAGATCCGATAGCGGTGAACACCGGGGAGCTGTTTTTT CASSQDPIAVNTGELFF
. . TRBJ1-2 TRBV11-2 TGTGCCAGCAGCTTAGCGCGCAGGGTCGACGGCTACACCTTC CASSLARRVDGYTF
. . TRBJ2-1 TRBV6-5 TGTGCCAGCAGTGCCCCCGGAAGCGGTGAGCAGTTCTTC CASSAPGSGEQFF
. . TRBJ2-1 TRBV20-1 TGCAGTGCTAGAGTAGCCAGGGCTCTCGTAGGTGAGCAGTTCTTC CSARVARALVGEQFF
few . TRBJ1-1 TRBV5-5 TGTGCCAGCAGCTTGGTGTCCGCCAACACTGAAGCTTTCTTT CASSLVSANTEAFF
. . TRBJ1-1 TRBV7-9 TGTGCCGGCAAAACAGGGCTAACCGAAGCTTTCTTT CAGKTGLTEAFF
few . TRBJ2-4 TRBV20-1 TGCAGTGCTAGTGGGGCAGAAACCATAGCCAAAAACATTCAGTACTTC CSASGAETIAKNIQYF
. . TRBJ2-7 TRBV7-3 TGTGCCAGCAGCCCACAGGGACTCGGCTACGAGCAGTACTTC CASSPQGLGYEQYF
few TRBD2 TRBJ2-1 TRBV4-2 TGTGCCAGCAGCCCGTACGTCGGGGAGCGGGGTCTAACTTCGTTCTCCTACAATGAGCAGTTCTTC CASSPYVGERGLTSFSYNEQFF
. TRBD1 TRBJ1-2 TRBV10-3 TGTGCCATCACCCAGGGGGCTCAGTTCTATGGCTACACCTTC CAITQGAQFYGYTF
. TRBD1 TRBJ2-7 TRBV7-3 TGTGCCAGCAGCCCGGGACAGGGTTACGCCTACGAGCAGTACTTC CASSPGQGYAYEQYF
few . TRBJ1-6 TRBV12-3/TRBV12-4 TGTGCCAGCAGCCCTCGGGCCGGTAATTCACCCCTCCACTTT CASSPRAGNSPLHF
. TRBD2 TRBJ2-1 TRBV7-2 TGTGCCAGCAGCTTAGTTGGGACTAGCGGGAGCAATGAGCAGTTCTTC CASSLVGTSGSNEQFF
. . TRBJ2-3 TRBV29-1 TGCAGCGCCGGGACTTCATCCACAGATACGCAGTATTTT CSAGTSSTDTQYF
many . TRBJ2-6 TRBV15 TGTGCCACCAGCCGAGGGGCGTCTGGGGCCAACGTCCTGACTTTC CATSRGASGANVLTF
. TRBD2 TRBJ2-3 TRBV5-4 TGTGCCAGCAGTTCGGGACTAGCGGGGGGGTCTCGGACGCAGTATTTT CASSSGLAGGSRTQYF
. TRBD2 TRBJ2-1 TRBV25-1 TGTGCCAGCAGCGCCTTGGCGGGGAGGGCCAATGAGCAGTTCTTC CASSALAGRANEQFF
. TRBD1 TRBJ2-5 TRBV9 TGTGCCAGCAGCGTATCTCCCGACAGGGCGGAGACCCAGTACTTC CASSVSPDRAETQYF
few . TRBJ1-1 TRBV7-3 TGTGCCAGCAGCTTCACGGACGGGACTGAAGCTTTCTTT CASSFTDGTEAFF
. TRBD2 TRBJ2-5 TRBV10-3 TGTGCCATCAGTGAAGGGACTAGCGGGATCCAAGAGACCCAGTACTTC CAISEGTSGIQETQYF
. . TRBJ1-2 TRBV7-2 TGTGCCAGCAGCCACCGGGGCGGGTTCGGCTACACCTTC CASSHRGGFGYTF
few TRBD1 TRBJ2-1 TRBV6-1 TGTGCCAGCAGTTTGACAGGGGCTAGTGAGCAGTTCTTC CASSLTGASEQFF
once . TRBJ2-1 TRBV7-8 TGTGCCAGCAGCTTAGTTAGAGGGGACCTCGGCTCCTACAATGAGCAGTTCTTC CASSLVRGDLGSYNEQFF
. . TRBJ1-6 TRBV27 TGTGCCAGCAGTTTAGATGGCCAAGACGGACCTAATTCACCCCTCCACTTT CASSLDGQDGPNSPLHF
few . TRBJ2-7 TRBV15 TGTGCCACCAGCAGAGACGCAATCAGGGCCCGTGCCTACGAGCAGTACTTC CATSRDAIRARAYEQYF
few . TRBJ2-5 TRBV18 TGTGCCAGCTCGAAGGGTTATGGAGAGACCCAGTACTTC CASSKGYGETQYF
. . TRBJ2-1 TRBV5-1 TGCGCCAGCAGCTTGGTACCAGGTTTAGATGAGCAGTTCTTC CASSLVPGLDEQFF
. . TRBJ2-3 TRBV28 TGTGCCAGCAGCCCCGCGGACAGTAGAGAAGATACGCAGTATTTT CASSPADSREDTQYF
. . TRBJ1-2 TRBV7-8 TGTGCCAGCTCCTTCGGGGCGGTTAACTATGGCTACACCTTC CASSFGAVNYGYTF
. . TRBJ2-1 TRBV9 TGTGCCAGCAGCGTTGGTATGGGGGCTGGGAATGAGCAGTTCTTC CASSVGMGAGNEQFF